Given below is one T cell receptor beta chain in context. Germline V gene sequence: CDR1 SGHNT, CDR2 YYREEE (reference sequence). CDR3 length equals 16 residues. This record comes from a study of T cells expressing NK-cell markers. About the study: In the group of eight sequenced donors, seven were HCMV-seropositive and one was seronegative.

What made the TCR beta cDNA was 5'RACE template switching with UMIs. Each CDR3 protein gets one entry in TCRdb, which reprocessed the 5' RACE reads and gives no DNA. Its listing shows about 150,000 distinct CDR3 sequences. The TCR comes from a man aged 18-75 years in good health. The rearrangement uses TRBV5-4 and TRBJ2-3; TCRdb reports TRBD1, a call that lacks DNA to check it against. The sample comprised blood T cells: a sorted CD56 or NKG2C T cell subset, CD4+ or CD8+ T cells, or bulk PBMC T cells (not recorded which). This chain's CDR3 is CASSLRGGVSGDTQYF.